This TCR beta chain was profiled in a study of blood T cell repertoires in acute mononucleosis (dated by TCRdb to about 2020). Background for the entire study: To capture the memory response, convalescent samples were obtained between 5 and 8 months after the acute presentation. A mean blood EBV load of roughly 4 log10 genome copies per million B cells was observed during acute infection, and a mean blood EBV load of 2.5 to 3 was observed at convalescence.

CDR3 length: 15 amino acids, cysteine to phenylalanine. The kept DNA is CDR3 alone, 45 bases in frame from the first base. CDR1 and CDR2 are read off the germline V gene as LGHNA and YNFKEQ. The sample's time point label is to be understood as: convalescence about 6 months (5-8 months) after acute presentation (visit 7). CD8 T cell responses to two immunodominant EBV epitopes, BRLF1 109 (YVL-BR) and BMLF1 280 (GLC-BM), were tracked in the study over primary infection. A positive serum heterophile antibody test and EBV viral capsid antigen-specific IgM indicated primary EBV infection. Total CD8 T cells were first enriched from PBMCs by magnetic positive selection (MACS). A FACSAria III was used to sort live CD3+ CD8+ tetramer+ cells to over 95% purity. A PE-conjugated tetramer loaded with the BMLF1 280-288 peptide was used to sort the cells. After tetramer sorting, TCR repertoires of EBV epitope-specific CD8 T cells were deep-sequenced directly ex vivo at acute infection and at convalescence. A few people aged about 18 to 30 with clinical acute infectious mononucleosis and laboratory evidence of primary EBV infection were used as donors. Heparinized peripheral blood was drawn at clinical presentation with mononucleosis symptoms and again about 6 months later. PBMCs were isolated by Ficoll-Paque density gradient centrifugation.

For TCR profiling, total RNA from no fewer than 9,500 sorted tetramer+ CD8 T cells was reverse transcribed into cDNA. CDR3 regions were amplified by PCR with primers annealing to V and J regions, adding unique molecular identifiers to track templates. Profiling of the TCRalpha and TCRbeta chains was done on the immunoSEQ platform, including the sequencing and error-correction standards of that platform. The study's processing was this. Clonal copy numbers were corrected for sequencing and PCR errors, and CDR3s were defined per IMGT conventions. Only productive rearrangements were analyzed, using immunoSEQ Analyzer versions 2.0 and 3.0, with gene-pairing frequencies processed further in Microsoft Excel. Circos plots were used to visualize V-J pairings, and MEME together with a custom motifSearch program was used to find CDR3 motifs. The probability of generation of TCR sequences was calculated using the OLGA algorithm. Clonotypes seen at both visits were called persistent; those seen only acutely were nonpersistent; those seen only at convalescence were de novo. An amino acid clonotype used by more than one donor was defined as a public TCR. TCRdb retrieved this table from immuneACCESS and kept in-frame rearrangements only. Not all clones are present; in checked studies, unresolved V genes account for under half, and no reason is known for the remainder. The D gene and trimming were derived from the DNA, and the V and J assignments and clone size from that table. The sample data list roughly 1,700 clones, and around 27% of these were observed just once. The top ten hold around a quarter of the sample.

A remark on this clone: Within one base of it there is no much larger clone, and no base qualities were kept.

Points the paper makes about the study in general: The cohort comprised only a few donors, so group averages rested on very few individuals. Because only a fraction of each donor's blood was analyzed, sampling error might partly explain the low overlap between acute and convalescent clonotypes. Just about 9% of the unique acute clonotypes remained in convalescence, but these persisting clonotypes accounted for most of the response, and new, diverse de novo clonotypes seemingly replaced the other acute clonotypes. GLC-BM selection appeared to involve both chains, including public TCRbeta motifs on BV14-BJ2 and BV20-BJ1 alongside a TCRalpha motif on AV5-AJ31.

This sequence was found in a woman between 18 and 29 years old with infectious mononucleosis caused by EBV. The input for sequencing was EBV GLC epitope tetramer+ CD8+ T cells sorted from PBMCs, taken during convalescence from infectious mononucleosis. Taken with the paper, the label for cell subset or site translates to: CD8 T cells binding tetramer with EBV BMLF1 280-288 peptide (GLC-BM). The chain is encoded by TRBV4-2 joined to TRBJ2-5; 7 bases in the junction line up with TRBD2. The DNA end lines up better with TRBJ2-7; the J call may be wrong. The nucleotides read TGTGCCAGCAGCCAAGAAGCGGGGAGCTCCTACGAGCAGTACTTC. Its protein is CASSQEAGSSYEQYF.